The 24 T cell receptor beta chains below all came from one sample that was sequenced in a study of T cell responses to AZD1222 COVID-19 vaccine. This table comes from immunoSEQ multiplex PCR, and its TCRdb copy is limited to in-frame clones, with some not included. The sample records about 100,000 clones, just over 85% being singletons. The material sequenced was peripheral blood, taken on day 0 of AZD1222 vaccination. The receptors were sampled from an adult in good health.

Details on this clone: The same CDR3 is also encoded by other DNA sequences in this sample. The CDR3 nucleotides read TGTGCCAGCTCACCCGAGGATGAGCAGTTCTTC. The encoded protein is CASSPEDEQFF. V usage is TRBV18 and J usage is TRBJ2-1; no clear D gene. Germline loops: CDR1 KGHSH, CDR2 LQKENI. This CDR3 region has 11 residues. Deletions cut 3 bases from V and 8 bases from J, with 5 bases between.

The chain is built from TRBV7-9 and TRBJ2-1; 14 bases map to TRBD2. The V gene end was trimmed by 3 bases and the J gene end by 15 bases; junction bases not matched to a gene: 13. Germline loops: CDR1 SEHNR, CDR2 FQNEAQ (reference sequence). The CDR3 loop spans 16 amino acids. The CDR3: CASSFWTSGRPFSWFF. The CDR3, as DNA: TGTGCCAGCAGCTTTTGGACTAGCGGGAGGCCGTTTAGTTGGTTCTTC. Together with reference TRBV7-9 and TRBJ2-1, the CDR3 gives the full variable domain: DTGVSQNPRHKITKRGQNVTFRCDPISEHNRLYWYRQTLGQGPEFLTYFQNEAQLEKSRLLSDRFSAERPKGSFSTLEIQRTEQGDSAMYLCASSFWTSGRPFSWFFGPGTRLTVL.

The CDR3 nucleotides read TGTGCCAGCAGCCCGACAGGGCTGTTCGTGGACGAGCAGTACTTC. Protein product: CASSPTGLFVDEQYF. The chain links TRBV7-9 to TRBJ2-7; TRBD1 matches at 7 bases. CDR3 length equals 15 residues. Germline-derived CDR1 and CDR2 are SEHNR and FQNEAQ (reference sequence). V gave up 5 bases and J gave up 5 bases; unmatched junction bases: 12.

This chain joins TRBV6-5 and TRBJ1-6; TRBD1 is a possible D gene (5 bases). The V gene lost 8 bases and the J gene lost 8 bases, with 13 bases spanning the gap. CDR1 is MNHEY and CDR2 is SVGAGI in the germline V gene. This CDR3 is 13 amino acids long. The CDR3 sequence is CASARDRDSPLHF. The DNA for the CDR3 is TGTGCCAGCGCCCGGGACCGAGATTCACCCCTCCACTTT.

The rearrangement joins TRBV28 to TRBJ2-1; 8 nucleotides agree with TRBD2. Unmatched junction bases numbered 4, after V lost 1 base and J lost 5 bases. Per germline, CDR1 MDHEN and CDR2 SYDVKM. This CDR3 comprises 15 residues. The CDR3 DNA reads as TGTGCCAGCAGTTTATCGGGCGGGGGGAACAATGAGCAGTTCTTC. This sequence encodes CASSLSGGGNNEQFF.

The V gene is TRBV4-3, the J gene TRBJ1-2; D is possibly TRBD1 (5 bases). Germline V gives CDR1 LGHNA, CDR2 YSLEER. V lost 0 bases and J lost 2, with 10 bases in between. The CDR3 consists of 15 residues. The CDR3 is CASSQDDQGNYGYTF. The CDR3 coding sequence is TGCGCCAGCAGCCAAGATGATCAGGGCAACTATGGCTACACCTTC.

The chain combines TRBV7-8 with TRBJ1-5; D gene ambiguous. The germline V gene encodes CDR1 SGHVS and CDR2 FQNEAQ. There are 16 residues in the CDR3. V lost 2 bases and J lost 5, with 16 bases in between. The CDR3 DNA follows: TGTGCCAGCAGCTTACAACCCCCGGCAGTTTATCAGCCCCAGCATTTT. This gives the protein CASSLQPPAVYQPQHF.

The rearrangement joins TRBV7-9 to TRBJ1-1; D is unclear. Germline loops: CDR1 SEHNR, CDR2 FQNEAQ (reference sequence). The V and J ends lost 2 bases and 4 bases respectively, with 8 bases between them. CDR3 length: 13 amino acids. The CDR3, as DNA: TGTGCCAGCAGCTTACCGGGAAGCACTGAAGCTTTCTTT. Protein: CASSLPGSTEAFF.

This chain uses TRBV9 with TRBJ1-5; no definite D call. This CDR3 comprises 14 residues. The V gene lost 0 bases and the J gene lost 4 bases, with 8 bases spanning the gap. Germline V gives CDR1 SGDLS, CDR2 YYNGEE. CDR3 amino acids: CASSVADTNQPQHF. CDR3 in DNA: TGTGCCAGCAGCGTAGCAGATACTAATCAGCCCCAGCATTTT.

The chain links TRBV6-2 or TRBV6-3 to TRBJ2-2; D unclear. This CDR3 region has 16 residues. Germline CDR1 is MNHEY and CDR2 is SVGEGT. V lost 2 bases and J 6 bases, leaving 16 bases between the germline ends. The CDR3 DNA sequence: TGTGCCAGCAGTTACGTGGCAGTTCATGGTTCCGGGGAGCTGTTTTTT. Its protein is CASSYVAVHGSGELFF.

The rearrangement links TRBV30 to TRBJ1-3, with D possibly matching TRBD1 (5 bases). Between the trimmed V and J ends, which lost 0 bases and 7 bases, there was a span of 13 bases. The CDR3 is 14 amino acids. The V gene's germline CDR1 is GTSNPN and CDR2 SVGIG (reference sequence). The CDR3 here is CAWSVTGLPNTIYF. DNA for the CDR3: TGTGCCTGGAGTGTTACAGGACTACCTAACACCATATATTTT.

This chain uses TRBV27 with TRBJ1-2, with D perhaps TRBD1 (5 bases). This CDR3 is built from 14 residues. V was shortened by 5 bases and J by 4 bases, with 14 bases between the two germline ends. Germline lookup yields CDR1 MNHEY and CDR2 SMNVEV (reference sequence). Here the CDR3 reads CASSITSQGYGYTF. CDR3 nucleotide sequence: TGTGCCAGCAGTATAACTTCGCAGGGCTATGGCTACACCTTC.

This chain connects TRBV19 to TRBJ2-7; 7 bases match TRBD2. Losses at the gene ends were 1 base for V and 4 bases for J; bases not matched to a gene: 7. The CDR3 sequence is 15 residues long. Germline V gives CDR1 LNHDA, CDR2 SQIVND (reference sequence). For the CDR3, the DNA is TGTGCCAGTAGTATAGCGGCGGGAGTAATGTACGAGCAGTACTTC. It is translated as CASSIAAGVMYEQYF.

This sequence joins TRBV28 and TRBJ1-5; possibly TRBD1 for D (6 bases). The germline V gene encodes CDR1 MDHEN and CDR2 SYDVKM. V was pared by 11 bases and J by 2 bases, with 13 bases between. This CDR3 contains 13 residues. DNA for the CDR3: TGTGCCGAACAGGGTCGGCGCAATCAGCCCCAGCATTTT. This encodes CAEQGRRNQPQHF.

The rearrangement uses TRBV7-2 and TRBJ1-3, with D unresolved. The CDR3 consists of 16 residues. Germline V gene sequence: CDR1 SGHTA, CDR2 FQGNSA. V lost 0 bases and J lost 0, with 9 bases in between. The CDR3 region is CASSLAMRSSGNTIYF. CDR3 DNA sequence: TGTGCCAGCAGCTTAGCTATGAGGAGCTCTGGAAACACCATATATTTT. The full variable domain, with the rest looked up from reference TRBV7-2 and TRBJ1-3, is GAGVSQSPSNKVTEKGKDVELRCDPISGHTALYWYRQSLGQGLEFLIYFQGNSAPDKSGLPSDRFSAERTGGSVSTLTIQRTQQEDSAVYLCASSLAMRSSGNTIYFGEGSWLTVV.

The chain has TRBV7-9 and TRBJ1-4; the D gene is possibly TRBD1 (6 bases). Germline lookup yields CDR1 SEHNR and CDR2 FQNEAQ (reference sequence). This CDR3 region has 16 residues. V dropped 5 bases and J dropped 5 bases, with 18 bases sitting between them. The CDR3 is CASSPLKQGRNEKLFF. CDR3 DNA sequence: TGTGCCAGCAGCCCCCTTAAACAGGGACGGAATGAAAAACTGTTTTTT.

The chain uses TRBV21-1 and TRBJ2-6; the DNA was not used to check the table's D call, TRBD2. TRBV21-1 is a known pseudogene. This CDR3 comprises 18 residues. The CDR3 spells CASSKYSGRASGANVLTF. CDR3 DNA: TGTGCCAGCAGCAAATATAGCGGGAGGGCCAGTGGGGCCAACGTCCTGACTTTC.

This chain's CDR3 is CASGSGISGDDLDTQYF. CDR3 nucleotides: TGTGCTAGTGGCTCCGGTATAAGCGGCGATGACTTAGATACGCAGTATTTT. This sequence joins TRBV12-5 and TRBJ2-3, with D possibly being TRBD2 (5 bases). Germline V gives CDR1 LGHNT, CDR2 FRNRAP. This CDR3 region has 17 residues. The V and J ends lost 6 bases and 5 bases respectively, with 24 bases between them.

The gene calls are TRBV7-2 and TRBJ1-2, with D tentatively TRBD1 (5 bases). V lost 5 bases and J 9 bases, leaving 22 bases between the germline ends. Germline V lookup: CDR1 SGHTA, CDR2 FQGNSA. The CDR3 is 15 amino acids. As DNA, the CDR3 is TGTGCCAGCAGCCCAGGACAAGGGGATGCCGTGAGCTACACCTTC. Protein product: CASSPGQGDAVSYTF.

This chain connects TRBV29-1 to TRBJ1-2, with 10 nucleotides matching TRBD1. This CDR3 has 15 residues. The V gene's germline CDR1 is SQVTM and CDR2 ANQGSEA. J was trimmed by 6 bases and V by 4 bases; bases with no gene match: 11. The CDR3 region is CSVVFGTGVRNGYTF. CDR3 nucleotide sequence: TGCAGCGTTGTATTCGGGACAGGGGTTCGGAATGGCTACACCTTC.

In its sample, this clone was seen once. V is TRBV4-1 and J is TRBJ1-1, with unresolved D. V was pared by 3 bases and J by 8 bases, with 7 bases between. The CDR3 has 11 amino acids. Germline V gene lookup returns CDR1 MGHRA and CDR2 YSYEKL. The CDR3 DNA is TGCGCCAGCAGCCAGTCAGAGGAAGCTTTCTTT. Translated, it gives CASSQSEEAFF.

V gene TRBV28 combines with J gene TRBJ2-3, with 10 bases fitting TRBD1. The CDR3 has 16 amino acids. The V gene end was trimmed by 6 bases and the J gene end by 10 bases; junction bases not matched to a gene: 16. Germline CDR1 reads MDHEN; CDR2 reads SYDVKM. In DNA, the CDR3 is TGTGCCAGCAGACCTCAACGGGACAGGGGCCCCGGGGCGCAGTATTTT. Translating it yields CASRPQRDRGPGAQYF. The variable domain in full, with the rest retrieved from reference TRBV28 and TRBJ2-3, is DVKVTQSSRYLVKRTGEKVFLECVQDMDHENMFWYRQDPGLGLRLIYFSYDVKMKEKGDIPEGYSVSREKKERFSLILESASTNQTSMYLCASRPQRDRGPGAQYFGPGTRLTVL.

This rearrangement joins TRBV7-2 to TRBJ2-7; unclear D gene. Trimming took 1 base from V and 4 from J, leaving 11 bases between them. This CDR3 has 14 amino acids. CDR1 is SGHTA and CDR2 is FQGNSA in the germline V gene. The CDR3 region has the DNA TGTGCCAGCAGCTTAGAGGCGGATATTTACGAGCAGTACTTC. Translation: CASSLEADIYEQYF.

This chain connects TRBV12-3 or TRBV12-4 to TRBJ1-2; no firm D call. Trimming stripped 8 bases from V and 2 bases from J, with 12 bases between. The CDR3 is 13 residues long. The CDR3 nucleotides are TGTGCCAGCTCGGCCGGCGAAAACTATGGCTACACCTTC. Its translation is CASSAGENYGYTF.